The 12 T cell receptor beta chains given below trace back to one sample, sequenced in a study of T cells in pancreatic ductal adenocarcinoma. Only in-frame clones appear in the TCRdb table, and some are missing; sequencing was by immunoSEQ multiplex PCR. The repertoire includes approximately 13,000 clones, 86% of them detected once, and roughly 18% sits in the top ten. Surgery without prior neoadjuvant therapy was the treatment of the selected pancreatic ductal adenocarcinoma patients. Sequencing was performed on PBMCs. The receptors stem from a human donor with pancreatic ductal adenocarcinoma.

This clone was found once. The chain has TRBV5-1 and TRBJ1-2; perhaps TRBD1 as D (6 bases). Germline CDR1 SGHRS, CDR2 YFSETQ. Trimming shortened V by 2 bases and J by 2 bases, and 16 bases separated the two germline ends. The CDR3 runs to 16 residues. CDR3 DNA sequence: TGCGCCAGCAGCTTTGGGCGGACCCAGGGGAACTATGGCTACACCTTC. Translated: CASSFGRTQGNYGYTF.

The J gene is TRBJ1-4, the V gene TRBV27; D is unclear. CDR1 is MNHEY and CDR2 is SMNVEV in the germline V gene (reference sequence). The germline V and J ends were trimmed by 4 bases and 1 base, with 7 bases remaining between them. The CDR3 extends over 14 amino acids. CDR3 loop: CASSSHGTNEKLFF. The DNA of the CDR3 is TGTGCCAGCAGTTCACACGGAACTAATGAAAAACTGTTTTTT.

The chain has TRBV6-5 and TRBJ2-7; tentative D call: TRBD1 (6 bases). This CDR3 spans 14 amino acids. Germline V gives CDR1 MNHEY, CDR2 SVGAGI. Trimming shortened V by 5 bases and J by 1 base, and 12 bases separated the two germline ends. The CDR3 loop reads CASSPQTGSYEQYF. The CDR3 DNA sequence: TGTGCCAGCAGTCCTCAGACAGGTTCCTACGAGCAGTACTTC.

The chain has TRBV10-1 and TRBJ1-2; 8 bases are a match to TRBD1. The germline V gene has CDR1 WNHNN and CDR2 SYGVQD (reference sequence). V lost 9 bases, J lost 8 bases, and 8 bases stayed unmatched. The CDR3 consists of 12 residues. DNA for the CDR3: TGCGCCAGTTCCGACAGGGGCTGGGGCTACACCTTC. As protein: CASSDRGWGYTF.

The rearrangement joins TRBV7-8 to TRBJ1-4; TRBD1 is a possible D gene (6 bases). Per the germline V gene, CDR1 is SGHVS and CDR2 is FQNEAQ. V was pared by 5 bases and J by 0 bases, with 13 bases between. This CDR3 contains 16 residues. The CDR3 nucleotides are TGTGCCAGCAGCAAGGGGGGATTGGCAACTAATGAAAAACTGTTTTTT. Translating it yields CASSKGGLATNEKLFF.

The chain carries TRBV6-5 and TRBJ2-7; 8 nucleotides align to TRBD2. This CDR3 comprises 14 residues. Trimming at V came to 6 bases and at J to 4 bases, leaving 8 bases not matched to a gene. The germline gives CDR1 MNHEY, CDR2 SVGAGI. CDR3 coding DNA: TGTGCCAGCAGCCCCGGGACTAGGAGGTACGAGCAGTACTTC. Amino acids: CASSPGTRRYEQYF.

This chain links TRBV21-1 with TRBJ1-2. TRBV21-1 is marked as a pseudogene. This CDR3 spans 14 amino acids. Here the CDR3 reads CASSKKGKKDGYTF. As DNA, the CDR3 is TGTGCCAGCAGCAAAAAGGGCAAAAAGGATGGCTACACCTTC.

The CDR3 sequence: CAISGGEGGTGELFF. DNA of the CDR3: TGTGCCATCAGTGGCGGGGAGGGGGGCACCGGGGAGCTGTTTTTT. The chain has TRBV10-3 and TRBJ2-2; the D gene is possibly TRBD2 (7 bases). Germline V CDR1 and CDR2: ENHRY, SYGVKD. V was trimmed by 4 bases and J by 4 bases, leaving 13 bases between them. This CDR3 spans 15 amino acids.

This rearrangement joins TRBV5-1 to TRBJ1-2; D unresolved. Per the germline V gene, CDR1 is SGHRS and CDR2 is YFSETQ. V shed 2 bases and J shed 0 bases, with 8 bases lying between them. The CDR3 runs to 14 residues. This chain's CDR3 is CASSLSSSNYGYTF. The CDR3 nucleotides are TGCGCCAGCAGCTTATCAAGCTCTAACTATGGCTACACCTTC.

The chain links TRBV11-1 to TRBJ2-7, with D perhaps matching TRBD2 (6 bases). There are 12 residues in the CDR3. Germline CDR1 and CDR2: SGHAT and FQDESV (reference sequence). V was trimmed by 5 bases and J by 6 bases, leaving 11 bases between them. The CDR3 spells CASSNQGGEQYF. The CDR3, as DNA: TGTGCCAGCAGCAATCAGGGAGGCGAGCAGTACTTC.

CDR3 in DNA: TGTGCCAGCAGTGAAGGAGGGGCAGGTCGAACGATGGCGGCTGAAGCTTTCTTT. As protein: CASSEGGAGRTMAAEAFF. The rearrangement links TRBV6-1 to TRBJ1-1; tentatively, D is TRBD1 (5 bases). The germline V gene encodes CDR1 MNHNS and CDR2 SASEGT. Trimming pared 1 base from V and 6 bases from J, leaving 24 bases between. The CDR3 covers 18 residues.

The rearrangement joins TRBV15 to TRBJ2-7; 8 bases line up with TRBD1. The CDR3 totals 14 residues. Per the germline V gene, CDR1 is LNHNV and CDR2 is YYDKDF (reference sequence). V lost 1 base and J lost 6; bases outside the gene matches: 5. CDR3 coding DNA: TGTGCCACCAGCAGAGGTCAGGGGGCTGGCGAGCAGTACTTC. This sequence encodes CATSRGQGAGEQYF.